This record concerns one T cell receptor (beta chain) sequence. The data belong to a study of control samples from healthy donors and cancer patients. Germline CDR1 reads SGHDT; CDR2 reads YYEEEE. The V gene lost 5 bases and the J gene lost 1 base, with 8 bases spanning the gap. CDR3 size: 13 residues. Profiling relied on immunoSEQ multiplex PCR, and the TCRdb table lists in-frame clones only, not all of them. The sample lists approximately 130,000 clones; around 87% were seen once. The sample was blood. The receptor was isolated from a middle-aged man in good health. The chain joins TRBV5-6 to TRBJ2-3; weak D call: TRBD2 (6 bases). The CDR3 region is CASRGGGTDTQYF. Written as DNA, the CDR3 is TGTGCCAGCAGGGGCGGGGGCACAGATACGCAGTATTTT.